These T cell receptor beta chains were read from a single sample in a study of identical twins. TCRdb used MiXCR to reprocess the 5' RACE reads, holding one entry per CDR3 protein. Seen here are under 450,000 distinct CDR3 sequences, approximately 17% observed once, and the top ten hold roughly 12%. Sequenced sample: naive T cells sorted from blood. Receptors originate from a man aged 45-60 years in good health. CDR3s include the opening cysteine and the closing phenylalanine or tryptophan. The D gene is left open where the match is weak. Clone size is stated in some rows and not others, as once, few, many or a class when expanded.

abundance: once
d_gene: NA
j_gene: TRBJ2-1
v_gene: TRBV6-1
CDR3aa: CASSERDGLYSSYNEQFF
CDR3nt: TGTGCCAGCAGTGAACGGGACGGTTTGTATAGCTCCTATAATGAGCAGTTCTTC

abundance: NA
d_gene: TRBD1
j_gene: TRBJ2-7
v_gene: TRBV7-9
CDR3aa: CASSLVGRGNEQYF
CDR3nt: TGTGCCAGCAGCTTAGTGGGCAGGGGGAACGAGCAGTACTTC

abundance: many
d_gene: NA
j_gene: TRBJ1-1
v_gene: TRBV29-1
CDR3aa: CSVAPALPTEGNTEAFF
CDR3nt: TGCAGCGTTGCACCCGCTCTCCCAACAGAGGGGAACACTGAAGCTTTCTTT

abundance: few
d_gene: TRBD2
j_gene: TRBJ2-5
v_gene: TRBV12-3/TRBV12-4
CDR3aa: CASSLSLAGFQETQYF
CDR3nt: TGTGCCAGCAGTTTGAGTCTAGCGGGGTTCCAAGAGACCCAGTACTTC

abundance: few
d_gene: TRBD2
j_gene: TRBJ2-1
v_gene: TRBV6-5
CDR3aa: CASSLAGDSWNEQFF
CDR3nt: TGTGCCAGCAGCTTAGCGGGAGATTCCTGGAATGAGCAGTTCTTC

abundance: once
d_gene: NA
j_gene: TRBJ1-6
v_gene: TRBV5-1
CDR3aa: CASSLSGPLDNSPLHF
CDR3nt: TGCGCCAGCAGCTTGTCGGGACCCCTCGATAATTCACCCCTCCACTTT

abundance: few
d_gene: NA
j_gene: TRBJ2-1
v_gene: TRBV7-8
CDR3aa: CASSQHEQFF
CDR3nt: TGTGCCAGCAGCCAGCATGAGCAGTTCTTC

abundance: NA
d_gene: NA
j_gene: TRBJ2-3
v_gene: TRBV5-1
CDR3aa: CASSLDAGSADTQYF
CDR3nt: TGCGCCAGCAGCTTGGATGCGGGATCGGCAGATACGCAGTATTTT

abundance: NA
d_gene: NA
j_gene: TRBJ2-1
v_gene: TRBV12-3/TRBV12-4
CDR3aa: CASSPGRAFENEQFF
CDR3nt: TGTGCCAGCAGTCCAGGGCGGGCGTTCGAAAATGAGCAGTTCTTC

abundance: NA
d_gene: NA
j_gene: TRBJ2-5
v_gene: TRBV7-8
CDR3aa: CASSPDQATQYF
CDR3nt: TGTGCCAGCAGCCCCGATCAGGCGACCCAGTACTTC

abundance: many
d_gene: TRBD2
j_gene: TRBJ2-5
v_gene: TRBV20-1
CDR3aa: CSARRVGLAGETQYF
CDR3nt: TGCAGTGCTAGACGGGTTGGCCTAGCGGGAGAGACCCAGTACTTC

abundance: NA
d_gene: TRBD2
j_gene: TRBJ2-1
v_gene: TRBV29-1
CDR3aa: CSVEDILAGGRLNEQFF
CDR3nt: TGCAGCGTTGAAGATATTCTAGCGGGAGGGAGGCTGAATGAGCAGTTCTTC

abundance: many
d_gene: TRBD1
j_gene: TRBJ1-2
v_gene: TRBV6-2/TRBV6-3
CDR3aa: CASSYARDRRAYGYTF
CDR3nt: TGTGCCAGCAGTTACGCCCGGGACAGGAGGGCCTATGGCTACACCTTC

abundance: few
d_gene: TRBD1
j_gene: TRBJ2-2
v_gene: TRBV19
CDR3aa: CASSTGQGRLTGELFF
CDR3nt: TGTGCCAGTAGTACCGGACAGGGGAGATTGACCGGGGAGCTGTTTTTT

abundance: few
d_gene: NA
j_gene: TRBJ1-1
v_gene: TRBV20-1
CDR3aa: CSARELTLGSTEAFF
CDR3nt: TGCAGTGCTAGAGAGCTTACCCTGGGCTCCACTGAAGCTTTCTTT

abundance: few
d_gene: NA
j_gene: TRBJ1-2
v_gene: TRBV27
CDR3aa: CASSPQGSAYGYTF
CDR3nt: TGTGCCAGCAGTCCCCAAGGGAGCGCCTATGGCTACACCTTC

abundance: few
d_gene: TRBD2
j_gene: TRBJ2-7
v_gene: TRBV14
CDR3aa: CASSQGNSGDVYEQYF
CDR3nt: TGTGCCAGCAGCCAGGGGAATAGCGGGGACGTCTACGAGCAGTACTTC

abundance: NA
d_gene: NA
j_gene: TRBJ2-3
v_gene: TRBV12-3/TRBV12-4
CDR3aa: CASRFDFTDTQYF
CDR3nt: TGTGCCAGCAGGTTTGATTTCACAGATACGCAGTATTTT

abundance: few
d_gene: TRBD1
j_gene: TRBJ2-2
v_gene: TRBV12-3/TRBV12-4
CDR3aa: CASSFQGDTGELFF
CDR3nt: TGTGCCAGCAGTTTCCAGGGGGACACCGGGGAGCTGTTTTTT

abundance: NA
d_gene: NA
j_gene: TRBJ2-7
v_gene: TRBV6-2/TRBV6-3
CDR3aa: CASSIDTYEQYF
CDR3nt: TGTGCCAGCAGTATAGATACCTACGAGCAGTACTTC

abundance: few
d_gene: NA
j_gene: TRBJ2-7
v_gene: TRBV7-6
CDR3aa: CASSLGAGSTYEQYF
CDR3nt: TGTGCCAGCAGCTTAGGAGCGGGCTCCACCTACGAGCAGTACTTC

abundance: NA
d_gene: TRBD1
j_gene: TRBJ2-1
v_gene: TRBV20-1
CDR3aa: CSATAGGTYNEQFF
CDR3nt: TGCAGTGCCACGGCAGGGGGAACCTACAATGAGCAGTTCTTC

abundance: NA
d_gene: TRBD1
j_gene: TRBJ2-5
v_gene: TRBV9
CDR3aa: CASSVSGTGGWETQYF
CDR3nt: TGTGCCAGCAGCGTATCCGGGACAGGGGGATGGGAGACCCAGTACTTC

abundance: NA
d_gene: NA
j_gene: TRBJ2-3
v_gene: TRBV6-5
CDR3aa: CASSYSRTYTDTQYF
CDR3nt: TGTGCCAGCAGTTACTCTCGCACTTACACAGATACGCAGTATTTT

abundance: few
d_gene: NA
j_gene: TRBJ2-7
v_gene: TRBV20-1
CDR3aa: CSARDVEGLSYEQYF
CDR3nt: TGCAGTGCTAGAGATGTGGAGGGACTCTCCTACGAGCAGTACTTC

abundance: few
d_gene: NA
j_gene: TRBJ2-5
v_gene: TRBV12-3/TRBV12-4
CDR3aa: CASTPTLYQETQYF
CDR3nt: TGTGCCAGCACGCCGACCTTGTACCAAGAGACCCAGTACTTC

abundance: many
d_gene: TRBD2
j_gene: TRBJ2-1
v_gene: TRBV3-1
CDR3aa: CASSQVGGGQFF
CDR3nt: TGTGCCAGCAGCCAAGTGGGGGGGGGGCAGTTCTTC

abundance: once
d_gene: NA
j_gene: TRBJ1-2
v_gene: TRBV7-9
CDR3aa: CASSPEDRSLRGGYTF
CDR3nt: TGTGCCAGCAGCCCAGAGGATCGCAGCCTCAGGGGTGGCTACACCTTC

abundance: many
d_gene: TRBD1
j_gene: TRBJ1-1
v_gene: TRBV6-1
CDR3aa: CASSLRDRGTEAFF
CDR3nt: TGTGCCAGCAGTCTCCGGGACAGGGGCACTGAAGCTTTCTTT

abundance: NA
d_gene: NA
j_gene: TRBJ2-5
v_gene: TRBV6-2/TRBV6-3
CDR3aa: CASTLGSGETQYF
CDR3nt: TGTGCCAGCACCCTTGGTTCCGGGGAGACCCAGTACTTC

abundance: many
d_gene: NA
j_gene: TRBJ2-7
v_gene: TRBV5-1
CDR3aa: CASTPGMPAHEQYF
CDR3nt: TGCGCCAGCACCCCGGGCATGCCGGCCCACGAGCAGTACTTC

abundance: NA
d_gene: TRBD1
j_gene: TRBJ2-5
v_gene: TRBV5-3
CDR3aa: CARSWRQGVSQETQYF
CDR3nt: TGTGCCAGAAGCTGGAGACAGGGGGTTTCCCAAGAGACCCAGTACTTC

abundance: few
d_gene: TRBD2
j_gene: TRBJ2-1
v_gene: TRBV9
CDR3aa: CASSGLAGGGGNEQFF
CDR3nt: TGTGCCAGCAGCGGATTAGCGGGAGGAGGCGGGAATGAGCAGTTCTTC

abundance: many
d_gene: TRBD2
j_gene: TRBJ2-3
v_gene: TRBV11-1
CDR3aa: CASSLVGGAGGALGTDTQYF
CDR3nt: TGTGCCAGCAGCTTAGTGGGCGGCGCGGGGGGTGCCCTGGGCACAGATACGCAGTATTTT

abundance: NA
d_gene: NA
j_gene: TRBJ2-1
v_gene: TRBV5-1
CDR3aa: CASSLEGRDDEQFF
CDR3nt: TGCGCCAGCAGCTTGGAGGGGCGCGACGATGAGCAGTTCTTC

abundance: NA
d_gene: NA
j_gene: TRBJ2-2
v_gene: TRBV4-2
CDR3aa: CASSHHWAVNTGELFF
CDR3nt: TGTGCCAGCAGCCACCATTGGGCGGTAAACACCGGGGAGCTGTTTTTT

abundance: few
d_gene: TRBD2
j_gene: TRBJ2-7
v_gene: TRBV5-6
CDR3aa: CASSLGEGWYEQYF
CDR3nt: TGTGCCAGCAGCTTGGGGGAGGGATGGTACGAGCAGTACTTC

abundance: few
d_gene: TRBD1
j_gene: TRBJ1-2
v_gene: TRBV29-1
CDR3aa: CSGLGQGHGYTF
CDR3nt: TGCAGCGGACTGGGACAGGGGCATGGCTACACCTTC

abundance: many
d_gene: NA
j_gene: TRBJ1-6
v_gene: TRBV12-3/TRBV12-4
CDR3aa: CASSLTGGRSPLHF
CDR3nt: TGTGCCAGCAGTTTAACCGGGGGCCGTTCACCCCTCCACTTT

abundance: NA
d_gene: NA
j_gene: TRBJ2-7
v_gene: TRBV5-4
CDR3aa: CASSLVGREHYEQYF
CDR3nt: TGTGCCAGCAGCTTGGTCGGACGGGAGCACTACGAGCAGTACTTC

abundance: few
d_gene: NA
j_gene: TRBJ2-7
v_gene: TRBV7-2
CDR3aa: CASSIPTGRSEQYF
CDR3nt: TGTGCCAGCAGCATCCCGACAGGTAGGAGCGAGCAGTACTTC